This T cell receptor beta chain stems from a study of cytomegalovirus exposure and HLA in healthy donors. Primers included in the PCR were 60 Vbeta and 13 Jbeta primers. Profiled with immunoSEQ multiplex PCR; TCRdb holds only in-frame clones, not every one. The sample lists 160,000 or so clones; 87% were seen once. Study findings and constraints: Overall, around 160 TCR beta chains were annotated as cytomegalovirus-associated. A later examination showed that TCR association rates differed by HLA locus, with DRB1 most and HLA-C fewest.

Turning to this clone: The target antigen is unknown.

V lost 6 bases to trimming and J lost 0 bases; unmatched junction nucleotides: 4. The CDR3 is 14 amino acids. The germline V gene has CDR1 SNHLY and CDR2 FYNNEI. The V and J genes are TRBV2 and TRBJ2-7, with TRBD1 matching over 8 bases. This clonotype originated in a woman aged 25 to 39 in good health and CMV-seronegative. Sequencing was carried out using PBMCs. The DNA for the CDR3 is TGTGCCAGCAGCTGGGACAGGACCTCCTACGAGCAGTACTTC. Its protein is CASSWDRTSYEQYF.